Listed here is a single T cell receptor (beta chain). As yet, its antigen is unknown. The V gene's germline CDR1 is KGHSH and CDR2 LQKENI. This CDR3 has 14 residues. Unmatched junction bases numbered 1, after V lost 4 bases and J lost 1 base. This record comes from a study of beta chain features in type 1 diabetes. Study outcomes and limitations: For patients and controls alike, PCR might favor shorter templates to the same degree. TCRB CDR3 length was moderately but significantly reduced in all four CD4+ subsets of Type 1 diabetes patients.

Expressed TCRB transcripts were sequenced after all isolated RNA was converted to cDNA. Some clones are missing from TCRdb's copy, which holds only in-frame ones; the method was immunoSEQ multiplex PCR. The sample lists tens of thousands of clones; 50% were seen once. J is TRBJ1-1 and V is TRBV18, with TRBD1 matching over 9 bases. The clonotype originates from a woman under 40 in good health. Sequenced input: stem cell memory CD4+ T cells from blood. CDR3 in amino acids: CASSLGQGNTEAFF. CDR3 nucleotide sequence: TGTGCCAGCTCACTGGGACAGGGGAACACTGAAGCTTTCTTT.